This T cell receptor beta chain was found in a study of neurological immune-mediated disorders. The study's findings and limits: Levels of TCR clonal expansion peaked in HTLV-1-associated myelopathy and reached their lowest in multiple sclerosis, under those of healthy controls.

Specified time point: longitudinal time-point 3. 2 million unsorted PBMCs were stored in RNAlater at -80 °C before RNA extraction. The table lists this clonotype with many counts. Its antigen is currently unknown. TCRdb re-analysed the 5' RACE reads in MiXCR, keeping a single row per CDR3 protein. The profile shows 40,000 or so distinct CDR3 sequences, approximately 13% of them singletons. The CDR3 has 18 residues. Per the germline V gene, CDR1 is SEHNR and CDR2 is FQNEAQ (reference sequence). Trimming cost V 1 base and J 1 base, with 18 bases left between them. This sequence originates from a man in his thirties or forties in good health. J is TRBJ2-3 and V is TRBV7-9; a possible D gene is TRBD2 (6 bases). Source material: PBMCs. The CDR3 DNA reads TGTGCCAGCAGCTTAGGTTCGGGACTCTCCAAGCGCACAGATACGCAGTATTTT. Its translation is CASSLGSGLSKRTDTQYF.